Listed below are T cell receptor beta chains from one sample, sequenced in a study of blood T cell repertoires in COVID-19. Libraries were prepared by immunoSEQ multiplex PCR; TCRdb keeps only in-frame clonotypes and omits some of them. The repertoire holds under 400,000 clones, with around 90% as singletons. The sequencing input was peripheral blood. These receptors were collected from a man aged 18 to 35 with active or convalescent COVID-19. CDR3s include the opening cysteine and the closing phenylalanine or tryptophan. The D gene is left open where the match is weak.

TRBJ2-3,TRBV30,TRBD2,CAWSVRGRANTQYF,TGTGCCTGGAGTGTAAGAGGGAGGGCGAATACGCAGTATTTT
TRBJ2-7,TRBV4-1,.,CASRGIASYEQYF,TGCGCCAGCAGGGGCATAGCGAGCTACGAGCAGTACTTC
TRBJ2-4,TRBV27,TRBD1,CASSFGQGESYYF,TGTGCCAGCAGTTTCGGACAGGGAGAGTCCTACTACTTC
TRBJ1-1,TRBV18,.,CASSPPGGTEAFF,TGTGCCAGCTCACCACCAGGGGGCACTGAAGCTTTCTTT
TRBJ2-3,TRBV18,TRBD1,CASSPLGTGVHDTQYF,TGTGCCAGCTCACCACTTGGGACAGGGGTTCATGATACGCAGTATTTT
TRBJ1-5,TRBV19,.,CASSPQYNARSNQPQHF,TGTGCCAGTAGTCCTCAGTATAATGCGAGGAGCAATCAGCCCCAGCATTTT
TRBJ1-6,TRBV28,.,CASSSRTSYNSPLHF,TGTGCCAGCAGTTCCCGGACATCCTATAATTCACCCCTCCACTTT
TRBJ1-2,TRBV11-1,TRBD1,CASSLGPGQRHGYTF,TGTGCCAGCAGCTTAGGGCCGGGACAGCGACATGGCTACACCTTC
TRBJ1-5,TRBV28,.,CASSLQGYSNSNQPQHF,TGTGCCAGCAGTTTGCAGGGTTACAGTAATAGCAATCAGCCCCAGCATTTT
TRBJ2-5,TRBV27,TRBD1,CASSPKRQGAGTQYF,TGTGCCAGCAGTCCGAAACGACAGGGGGCAGGGACCCAGTACTTC